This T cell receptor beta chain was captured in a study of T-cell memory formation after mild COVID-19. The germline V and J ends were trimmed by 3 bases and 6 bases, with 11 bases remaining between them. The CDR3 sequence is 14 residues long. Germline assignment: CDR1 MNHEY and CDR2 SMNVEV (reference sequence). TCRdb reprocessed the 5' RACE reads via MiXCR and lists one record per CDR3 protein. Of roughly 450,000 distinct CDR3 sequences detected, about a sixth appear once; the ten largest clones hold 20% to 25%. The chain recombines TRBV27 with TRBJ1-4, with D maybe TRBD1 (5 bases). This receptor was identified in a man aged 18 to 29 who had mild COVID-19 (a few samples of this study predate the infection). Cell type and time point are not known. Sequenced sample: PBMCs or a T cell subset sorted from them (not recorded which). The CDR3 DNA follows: TGTGCCAGCAGTTTCGGACATTCCTATGAAAAACTGTTTTTT. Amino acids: CASSFGHSYEKLFF.